Listed below are T cell receptor beta chains from one sample, sequenced in a study of blood T cell repertoires in COVID-19. The method was immunoSEQ multiplex PCR; TCRdb's version includes in-frame clones alone and lacks a portion of them. The table lists about 39,000 clones, around 80% of them singletons, with about 9% in the top ten. Sequenced: peripheral blood. Receptors originate from a man in his 60s in a cohort sampled during active COVID-19. Both conserved end residues are trimmed from each CDR3. Clone size is given for some rows only: seen once, a few or many times, or a class if the clone is expanded.

TRBV2 NA ASSVGVAGRKTQY
TRBV3-1/TRBV3-2 NA ASSQDALAGTRYEQY
TRBV7-9 NA ASSLDRIAQGEAF
TRBV12-3/TRBV12-4 NA ASSLLANEQY
TRBV2 few ASRQGNQPQH
TRBV12-5 NA ASTSGRAGGTDTQY
TRBV18 once ASSPFDSLHETQY
TRBV12-3/TRBV12-4 few ASLRRGTEAF
TRBV10-1 NA ASSESGRLGTQY
TRBV18 NA ASSPGGMDTGELF
TRBV3-1/TRBV3-2 NA ASSLRGSTNEKLF
TRBV9 NA ASSLGLAGSAGLNEQF
TRBV7-3 NA ASSLSLRETQY
TRBV11-2 NA ASSPGLAGESYNEQF
TRBV10-2 few ASSPVLAGENTGELF
TRBV12-3/TRBV12-4 NA ASSFTGSEKLF
TRBV30 NA AWGLGLAGVTDTQY
TRBV7-2 NA ASSLMGVAGGKGTQY
TRBV27 NA ASSLRLAVQETQY
TRBV4-3 NA ASSQAGGQPLYEQY
TRBV6-5 NA ASSPWTGSTGELF
TRBV10-1 NA ASSDPWAPTDTQY
TRBV5-6 NA ASSFASRGYT
TRBV3-1/TRBV3-2 NA ASSQGEGGELF
TRBV7-2 NA ASSLAETYEQY
TRBV14 NA ASSQQGAYEQY
TRBV4-1 NA ASSQVGQVLLGYT
TRBV28 NA ASRSGSFSYEQY
TRBV30 few AWRETGKAF
TRBV5-4 NA ASSLGPTGELF
TRBV6-6 NA ASSPTGYYEQY
TRBV12-5 NA ASGLGTTSGGGETQY
TRBV28 NA ASSLKRAYEQY
TRBV4-3 once ASSQDSGGPYEQY
TRBV29-1 NA SVERVNEQY
TRBV6-2/TRBV6-3 NA ASSGTSGGEVDTQY
TRBV6-6 NA ASSDGQGSYEQY
TRBV6-5 NA ASRSVRGLGTEAF
TRBV27 medium-sized ASSRTGSSYEQY
TRBV5-1 NA ASSLSGGGTEAF
TRBV11-3 NA ASSLETGGYT
TRBV5-1 NA ASSLGEATDTQY
TRBV6-5 NA ASSLGRGNTGELF
TRBV6-5 once ASSSRQGTGNGYT
TRBV6-5 NA ASSYSGGNQPQH
TRBV7-2 NA ASSPQAGGRETQY
TRBV27 NA ASSDRTGGYEQY
TRBV7-2 few ASSLAGTSGGQNTQY
TRBV6-4 NA ASRFGTLTDTQY
TRBV29-1 NA SVVGTQNTGELF
TRBV6-2/TRBV6-3 NA ASSYSAGGGANQPQH
TRBV5-1 NA ASSLTPARDSPLH
TRBV12-3/TRBV12-4 NA ASKVARNTEAF
TRBV30 NA AWSVRGAETQY
TRBV5-6 NA ASTLQGGRSYEQY
TRBV27 NA ASSPQGMATEAF